The TCR beta chain under discussion was sequenced for a study of Graves' ophthalmopathy and Graves' hyperthyroidism. CAS ≥3, NOSPECS ≥4, moderate-to-severe activity and duration under 3 months marked donors with ophthalmopathy. A diagnosis was made from clinical symptoms together with serum thyroxine, TRAb, thyroid ultrasound and orbital computed tomography. Amplification targeted the TCR beta CDR3 regions, with RNA transcripts as the source material. HTBI primers served in a first-round RT-PCR, which a second-round multiplex PCR followed. TCRdb re-derived calls from the multiplex PCR reads in MiXCR, one entry per CDR3 protein. Of about 220,000 distinct CDR3 sequences in the sample, roughly 21% were seen once. Trimming removed 10 bases from V and 3 bases from J; junction bases left unmatched: 6. This CDR3 has 12 residues. The germline V gene has CDR1 SGHRS and CDR2 YFSETQ. In this sample, this clonotype turned up many times.

This chain links TRBV5-1 with TRBJ1-2; 7 bases align to TRBD1. The receptor was isolated from a woman in her forties or fifties with Graves' ophthalmopathy. Material: peripheral blood. Here the CDR3 reads CAARTGDYGYTF. In DNA form, the CDR3 reads TGCGCCGCCAGAACAGGGGACTATGGCTACACCTTC.